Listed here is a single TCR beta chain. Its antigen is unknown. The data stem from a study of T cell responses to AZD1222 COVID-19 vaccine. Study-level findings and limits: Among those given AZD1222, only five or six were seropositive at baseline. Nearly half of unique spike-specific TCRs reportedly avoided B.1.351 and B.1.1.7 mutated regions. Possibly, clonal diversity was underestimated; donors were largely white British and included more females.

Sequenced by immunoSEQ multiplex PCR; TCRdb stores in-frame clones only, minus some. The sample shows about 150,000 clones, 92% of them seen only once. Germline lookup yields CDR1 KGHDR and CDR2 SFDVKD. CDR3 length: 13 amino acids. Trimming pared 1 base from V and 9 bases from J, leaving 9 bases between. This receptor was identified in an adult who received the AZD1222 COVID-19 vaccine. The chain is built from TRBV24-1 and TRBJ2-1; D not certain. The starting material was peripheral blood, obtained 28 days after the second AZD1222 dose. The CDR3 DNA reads TGTGCCACCAGTGATTTCACCGAGAGTGAGCAGTTCTTC. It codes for CATSDFTESEQFF.